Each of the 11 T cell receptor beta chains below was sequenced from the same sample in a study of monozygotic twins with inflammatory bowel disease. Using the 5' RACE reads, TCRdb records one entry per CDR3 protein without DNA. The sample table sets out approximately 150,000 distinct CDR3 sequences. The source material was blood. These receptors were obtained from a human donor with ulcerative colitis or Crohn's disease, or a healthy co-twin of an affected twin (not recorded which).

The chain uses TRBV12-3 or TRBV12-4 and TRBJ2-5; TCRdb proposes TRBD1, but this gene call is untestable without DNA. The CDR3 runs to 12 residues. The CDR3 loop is CASSPPRETQYF.

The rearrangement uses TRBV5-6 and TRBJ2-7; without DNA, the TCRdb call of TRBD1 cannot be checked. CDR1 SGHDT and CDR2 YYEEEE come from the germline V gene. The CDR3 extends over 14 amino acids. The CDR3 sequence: CASRGQASLYEQYF.

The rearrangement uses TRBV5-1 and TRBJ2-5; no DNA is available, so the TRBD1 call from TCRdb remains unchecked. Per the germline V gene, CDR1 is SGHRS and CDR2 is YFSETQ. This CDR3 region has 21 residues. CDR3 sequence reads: CASSLPVTGGARRTSQETQYF.

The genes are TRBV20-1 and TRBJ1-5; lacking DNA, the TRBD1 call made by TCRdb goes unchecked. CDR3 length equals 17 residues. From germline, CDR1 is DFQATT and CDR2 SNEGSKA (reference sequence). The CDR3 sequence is CSARDGGPRGSNQPQHF.

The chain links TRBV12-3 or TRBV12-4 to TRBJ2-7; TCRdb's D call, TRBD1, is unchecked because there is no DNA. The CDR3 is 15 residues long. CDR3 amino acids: CASSLRTGPSYEQYF.

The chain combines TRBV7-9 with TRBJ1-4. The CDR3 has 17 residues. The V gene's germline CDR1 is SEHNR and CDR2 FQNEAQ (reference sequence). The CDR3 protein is CASSLGAGPPTNEKLFF.

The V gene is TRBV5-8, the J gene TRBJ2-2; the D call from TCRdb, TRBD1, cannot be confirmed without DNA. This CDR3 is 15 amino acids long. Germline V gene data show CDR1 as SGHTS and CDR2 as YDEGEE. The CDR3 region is CASSLPGGNTGELFF.

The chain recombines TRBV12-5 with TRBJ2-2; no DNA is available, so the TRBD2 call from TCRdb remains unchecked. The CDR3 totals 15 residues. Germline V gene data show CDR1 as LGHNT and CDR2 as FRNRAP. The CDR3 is CASGLGLAGSGELFF.

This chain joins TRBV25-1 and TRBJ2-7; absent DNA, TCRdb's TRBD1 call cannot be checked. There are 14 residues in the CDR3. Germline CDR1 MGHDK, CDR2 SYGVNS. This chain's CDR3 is CVSIGQAISYEQYF.

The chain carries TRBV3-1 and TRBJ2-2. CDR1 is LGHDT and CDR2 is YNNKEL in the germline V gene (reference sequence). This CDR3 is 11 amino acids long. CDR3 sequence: CASRNTGELFF.

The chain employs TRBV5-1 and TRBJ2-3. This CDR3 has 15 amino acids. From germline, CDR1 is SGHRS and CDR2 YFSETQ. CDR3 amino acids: CASSLRVTSTDTQYF.